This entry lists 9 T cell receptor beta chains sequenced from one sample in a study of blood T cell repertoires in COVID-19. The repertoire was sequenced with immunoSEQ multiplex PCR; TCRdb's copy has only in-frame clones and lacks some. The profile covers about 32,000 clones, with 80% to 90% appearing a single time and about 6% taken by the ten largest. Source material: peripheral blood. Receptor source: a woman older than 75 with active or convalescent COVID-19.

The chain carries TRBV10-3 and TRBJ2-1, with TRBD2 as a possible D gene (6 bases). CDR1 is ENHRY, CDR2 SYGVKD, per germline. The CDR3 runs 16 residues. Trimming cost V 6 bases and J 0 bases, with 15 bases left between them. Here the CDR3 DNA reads TGTGCCATCAGGTGGACTACAGACAGCTCCTACAATGAGCAGTTCTTC. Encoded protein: CAIRWTTDSSYNEQFF.

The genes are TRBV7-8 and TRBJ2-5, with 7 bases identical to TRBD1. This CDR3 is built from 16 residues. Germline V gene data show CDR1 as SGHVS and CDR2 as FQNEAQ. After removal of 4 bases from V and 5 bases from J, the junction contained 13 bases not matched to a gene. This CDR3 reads CASSSMGQGVGETQYF. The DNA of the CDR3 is TGTGCCAGCAGCTCAATGGGGCAGGGGGTAGGGGAGACCCAGTACTTC.

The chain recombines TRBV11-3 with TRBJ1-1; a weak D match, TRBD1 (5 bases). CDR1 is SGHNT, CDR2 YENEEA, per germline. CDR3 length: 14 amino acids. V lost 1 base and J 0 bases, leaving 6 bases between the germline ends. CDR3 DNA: TGTGCCAGCAGCTTAGTAGGGGTGAACACTGAAGCTTTCTTT. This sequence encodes CASSLVGVNTEAFF.

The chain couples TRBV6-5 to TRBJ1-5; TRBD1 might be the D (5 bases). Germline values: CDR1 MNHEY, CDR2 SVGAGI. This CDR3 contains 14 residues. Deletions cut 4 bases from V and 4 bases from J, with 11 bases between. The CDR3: CASSSTVANQPQHF. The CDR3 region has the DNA TGTGCCAGCAGTTCGACAGTGGCTAATCAGCCCCAGCATTTT.

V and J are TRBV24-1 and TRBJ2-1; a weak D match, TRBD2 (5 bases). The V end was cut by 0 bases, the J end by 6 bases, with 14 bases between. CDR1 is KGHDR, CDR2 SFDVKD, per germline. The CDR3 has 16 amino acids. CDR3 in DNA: TGTGCCACCAGTGATTTGCAAGAGGGCCGGGGCAATGAGCAGTTCTTC. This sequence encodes CATSDLQEGRGNEQFF.

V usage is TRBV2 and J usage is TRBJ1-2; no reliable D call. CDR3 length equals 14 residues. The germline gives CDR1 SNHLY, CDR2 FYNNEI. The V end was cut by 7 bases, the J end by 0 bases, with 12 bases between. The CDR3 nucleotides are TGTGCCAGCACCTTGACTACTCCTAACTATGGCTACACCTTC. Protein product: CASTLTTPNYGYTF.

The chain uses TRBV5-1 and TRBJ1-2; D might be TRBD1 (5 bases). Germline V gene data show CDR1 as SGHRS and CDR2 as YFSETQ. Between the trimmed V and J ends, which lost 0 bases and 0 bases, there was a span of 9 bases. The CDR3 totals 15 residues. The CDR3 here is CASSLGDSSNYGYTF. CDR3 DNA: TGCGCCAGCAGCTTGGGAGACAGTTCTAACTATGGCTACACCTTC.

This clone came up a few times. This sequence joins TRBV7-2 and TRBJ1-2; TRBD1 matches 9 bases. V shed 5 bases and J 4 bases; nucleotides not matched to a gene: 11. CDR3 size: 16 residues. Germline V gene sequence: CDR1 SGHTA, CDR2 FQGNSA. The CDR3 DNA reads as TGTGCCAGCAGCGAAGCCCGGACAGGGGTTAGCTATGGCTACACCTTC. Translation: CASSEARTGVSYGYTF.

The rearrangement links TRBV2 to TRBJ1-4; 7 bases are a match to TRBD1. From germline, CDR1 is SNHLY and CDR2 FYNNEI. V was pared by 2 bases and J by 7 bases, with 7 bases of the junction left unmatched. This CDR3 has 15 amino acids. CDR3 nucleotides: TGTGCCAGCAGTGAACGAGGGACAGAAAGTGAAAAACTGTTTTTT. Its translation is CASSERGTESEKLFF.